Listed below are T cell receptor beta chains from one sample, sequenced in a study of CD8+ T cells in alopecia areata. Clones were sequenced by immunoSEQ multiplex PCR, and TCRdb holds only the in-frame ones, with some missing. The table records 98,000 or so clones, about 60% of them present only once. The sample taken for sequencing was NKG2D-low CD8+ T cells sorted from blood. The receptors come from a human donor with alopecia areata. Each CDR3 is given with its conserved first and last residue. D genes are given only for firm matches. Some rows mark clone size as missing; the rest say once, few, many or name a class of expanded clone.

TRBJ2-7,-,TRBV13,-,CASSPSLGEQYF
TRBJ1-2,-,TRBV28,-,CASSSRAGYTF
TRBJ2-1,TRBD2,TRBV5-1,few,CASSLVAGREQFF
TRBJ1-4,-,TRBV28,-,CASSSRREVNEKLFF
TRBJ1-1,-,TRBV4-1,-,CASSQGFYNTEAFF
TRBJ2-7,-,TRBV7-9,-,CASSPRVQREQYF
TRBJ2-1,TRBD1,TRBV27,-,CASSFGTGWNNEQFF
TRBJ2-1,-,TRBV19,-,CASSIGANEQFF
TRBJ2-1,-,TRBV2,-,CARLPLDSSYNEQFF
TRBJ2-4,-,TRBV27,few,CASSLSIGGAKNIQYF
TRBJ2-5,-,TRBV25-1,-,CASSSSEGQYF
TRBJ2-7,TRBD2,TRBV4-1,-,CASSQAISGSASSYEQYF
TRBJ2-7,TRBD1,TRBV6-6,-,CASSNRDRGYEQYF
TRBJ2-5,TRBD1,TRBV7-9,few,CASSLTGVGETQYF
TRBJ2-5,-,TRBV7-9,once,CASSLPIQERETQYF
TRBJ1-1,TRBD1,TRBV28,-,CASSFHLRQGTDEAFF
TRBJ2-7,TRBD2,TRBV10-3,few,CAISRAGGSYEQYF
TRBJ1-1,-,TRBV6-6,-,CASCPLAGNTEAFF
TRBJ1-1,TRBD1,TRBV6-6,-,CASSYEPQGSEAFF
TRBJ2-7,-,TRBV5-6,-,CASSPGQFYEQYF
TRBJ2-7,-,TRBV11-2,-,CASSLPDLPYEQYF
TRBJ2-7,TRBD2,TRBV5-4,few,CASSFASGRGLYEQYF